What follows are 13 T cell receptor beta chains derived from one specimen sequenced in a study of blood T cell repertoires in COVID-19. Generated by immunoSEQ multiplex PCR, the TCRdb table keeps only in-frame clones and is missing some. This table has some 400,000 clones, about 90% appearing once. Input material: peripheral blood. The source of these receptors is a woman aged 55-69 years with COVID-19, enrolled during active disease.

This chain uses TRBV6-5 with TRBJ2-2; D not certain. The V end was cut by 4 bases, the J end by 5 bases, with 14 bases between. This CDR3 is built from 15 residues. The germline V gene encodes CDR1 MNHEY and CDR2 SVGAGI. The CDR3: CASSFSWARTGELFF. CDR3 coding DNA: TGTGCCAGCAGTTTTTCTTGGGCCAGGACCGGGGAGCTGTTTTTT.

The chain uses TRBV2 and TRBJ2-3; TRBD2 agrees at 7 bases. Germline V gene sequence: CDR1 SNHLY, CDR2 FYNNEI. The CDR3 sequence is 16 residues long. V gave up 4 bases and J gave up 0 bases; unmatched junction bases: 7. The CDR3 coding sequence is TGTGCCAGCAGTGGGGGGACTACTGATAGCACAGATACGCAGTATTTT. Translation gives CASSGGTTDSTDTQYF.

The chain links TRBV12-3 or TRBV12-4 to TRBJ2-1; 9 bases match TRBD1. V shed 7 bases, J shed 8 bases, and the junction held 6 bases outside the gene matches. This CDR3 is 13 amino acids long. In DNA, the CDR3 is TGTGCCAGCACGAGACAGGGGGTTGATGAGCAGTTCTTC. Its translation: CASTRQGVDEQFF.

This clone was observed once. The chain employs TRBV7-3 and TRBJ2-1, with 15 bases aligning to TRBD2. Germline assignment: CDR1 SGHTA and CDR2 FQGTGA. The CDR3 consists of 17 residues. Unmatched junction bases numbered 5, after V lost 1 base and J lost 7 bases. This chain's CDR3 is CASSLMGLAGGRNEQFF. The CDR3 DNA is TGTGCCAGCAGCTTAATGGGACTAGCGGGGGGAAGGAATGAGCAGTTCTTC.

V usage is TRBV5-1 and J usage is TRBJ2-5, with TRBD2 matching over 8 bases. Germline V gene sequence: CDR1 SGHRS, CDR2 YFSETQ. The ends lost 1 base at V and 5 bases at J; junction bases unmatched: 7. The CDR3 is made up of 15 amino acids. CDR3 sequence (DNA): TGCGCCAGCAGCTTGTTAGCGGGGTCCGGGGAGACCCAGTACTTC. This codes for CASSLLAGSGETQYF.

The CDR3 is CASSLWLSSYGYTF. CDR3 DNA: TGTGCCAGCAGTTTATGGTTGTCCTCCTATGGCTACACCTTC. The chain employs TRBV28 and TRBJ1-2; D not certain. The CDR3 sequence is 14 residues long. V was shortened by 0 bases and J by 4 bases, with 9 bases between the two germline ends. CDR1 and CDR2 from the germline V gene are MDHEN and SYDVKM.

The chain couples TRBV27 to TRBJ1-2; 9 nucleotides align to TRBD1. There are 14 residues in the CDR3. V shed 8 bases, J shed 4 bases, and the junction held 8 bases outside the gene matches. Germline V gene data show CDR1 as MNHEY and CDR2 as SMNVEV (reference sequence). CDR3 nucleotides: TGTGCCAGCCGGGACAGGGTCGGGATCTATGGCTACACCTTC. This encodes CASRDRVGIYGYTF.

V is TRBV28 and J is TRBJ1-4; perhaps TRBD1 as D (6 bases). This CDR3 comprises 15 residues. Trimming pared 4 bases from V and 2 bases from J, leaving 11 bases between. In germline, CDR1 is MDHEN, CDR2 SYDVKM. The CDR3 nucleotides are TGTGCCAGCAGTTCCCCCGACAGGACTAATGAAAAACTGTTTTTT. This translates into CASSSPDRTNEKLFF.

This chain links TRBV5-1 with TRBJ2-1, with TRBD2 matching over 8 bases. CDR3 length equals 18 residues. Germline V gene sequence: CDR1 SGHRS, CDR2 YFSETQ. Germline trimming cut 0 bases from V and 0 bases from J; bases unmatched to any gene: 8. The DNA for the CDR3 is TGCGCCAGCAGCTTGGCCCCGGGACTAGGAAGCTCCTACAATGAGCAGTTCTTC. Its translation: CASSLAPGLGSSYNEQFF.

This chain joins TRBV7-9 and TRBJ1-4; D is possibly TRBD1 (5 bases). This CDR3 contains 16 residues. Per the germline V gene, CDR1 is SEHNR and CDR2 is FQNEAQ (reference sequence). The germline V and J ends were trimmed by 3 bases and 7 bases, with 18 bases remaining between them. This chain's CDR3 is CASSLPPGRMFEKLFF. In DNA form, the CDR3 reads TGTGCCAGCAGCTTGCCTCCAGGGAGGATGTTTGAAAAACTGTTTTTT.

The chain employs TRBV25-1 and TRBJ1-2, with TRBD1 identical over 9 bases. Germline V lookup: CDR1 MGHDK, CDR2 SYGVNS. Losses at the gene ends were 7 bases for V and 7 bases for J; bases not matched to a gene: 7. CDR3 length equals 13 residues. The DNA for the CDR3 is TGTGCCAGCATGAAGGGACAGGGTACTGGCTACACCTTC. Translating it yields CASMKGQGTGYTF.

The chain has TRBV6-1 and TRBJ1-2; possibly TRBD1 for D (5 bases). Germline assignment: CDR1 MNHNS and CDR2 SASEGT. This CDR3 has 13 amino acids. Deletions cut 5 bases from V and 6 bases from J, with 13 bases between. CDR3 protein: CASSWGREDGYTF. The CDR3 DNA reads TGTGCCAGCAGTTGGGGCAGGGAGGATGGCTACACCTTC.

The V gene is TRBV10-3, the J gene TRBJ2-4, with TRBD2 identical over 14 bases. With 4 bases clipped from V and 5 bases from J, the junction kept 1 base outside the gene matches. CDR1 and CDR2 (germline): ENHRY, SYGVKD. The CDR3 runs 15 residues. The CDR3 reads CAISGLAGGQNIQYF. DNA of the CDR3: TGTGCCATCAGTGGACTAGCGGGGGGGCAAAACATTCAGTACTTC.